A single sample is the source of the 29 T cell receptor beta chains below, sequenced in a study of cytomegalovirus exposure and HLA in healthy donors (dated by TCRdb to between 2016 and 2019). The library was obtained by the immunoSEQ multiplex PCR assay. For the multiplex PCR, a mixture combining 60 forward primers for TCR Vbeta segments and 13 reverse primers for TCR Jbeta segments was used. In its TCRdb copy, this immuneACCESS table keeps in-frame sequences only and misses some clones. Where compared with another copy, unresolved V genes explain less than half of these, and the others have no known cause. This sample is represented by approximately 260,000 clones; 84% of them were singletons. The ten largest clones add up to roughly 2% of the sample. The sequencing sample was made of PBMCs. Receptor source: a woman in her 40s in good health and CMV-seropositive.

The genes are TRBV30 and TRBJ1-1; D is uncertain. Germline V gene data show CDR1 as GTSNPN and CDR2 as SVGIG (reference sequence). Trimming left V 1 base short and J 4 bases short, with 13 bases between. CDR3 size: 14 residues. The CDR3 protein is CAWSEALWSTEAFF. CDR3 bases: TGTGCCTGGAGTGAGGCCTTATGGAGCACTGAAGCTTTCTTT.

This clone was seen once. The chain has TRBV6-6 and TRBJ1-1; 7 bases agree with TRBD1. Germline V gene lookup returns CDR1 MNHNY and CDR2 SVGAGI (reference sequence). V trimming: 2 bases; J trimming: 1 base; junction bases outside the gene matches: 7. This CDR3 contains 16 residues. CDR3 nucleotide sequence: TGTGCCAGCAGTTACCGGCAGCAGGGGGGGAACACTGAAGCTTTCTTT. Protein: CASSYRQQGGNTEAFF.

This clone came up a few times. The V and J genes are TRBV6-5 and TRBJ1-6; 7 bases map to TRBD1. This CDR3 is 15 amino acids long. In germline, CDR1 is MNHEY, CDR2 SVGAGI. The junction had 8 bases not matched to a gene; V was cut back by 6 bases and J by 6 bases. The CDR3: CASRPLTGANSPLHF. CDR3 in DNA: TGTGCCAGCAGACCCCTAACAGGGGCTAATTCACCCCTCCACTTT.

CDR3 bases: TGCAGTGCTGAGGGCGAAGAGACCCAGTACTTC. Protein sequence: CSAEGEETQYF. The chain links TRBV20-1 to TRBJ2-5, with a possible D match to TRBD2 (5 bases). Germline-derived CDR1 and CDR2 are DFQATT and SNEGSKA (reference sequence). The V end was cut by 5 bases, the J end by 3 bases, with 7 bases between. The CDR3 covers 11 residues.

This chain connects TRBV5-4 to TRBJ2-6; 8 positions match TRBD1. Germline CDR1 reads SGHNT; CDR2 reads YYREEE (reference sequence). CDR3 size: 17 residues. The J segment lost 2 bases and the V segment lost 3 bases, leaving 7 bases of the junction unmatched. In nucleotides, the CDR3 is TGTGCCAGCAGCTCGGACAGGGTTTTAACTGGGGCCAACGTCCTGACTTTC. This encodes CASSSDRVLTGANVLTF.

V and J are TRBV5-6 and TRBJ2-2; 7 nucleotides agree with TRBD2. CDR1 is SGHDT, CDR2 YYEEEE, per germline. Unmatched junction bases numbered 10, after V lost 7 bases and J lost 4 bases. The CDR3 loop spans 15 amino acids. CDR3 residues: CASHPGGLGTGELFF. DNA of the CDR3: TGTGCCAGCCACCCCGGAGGACTAGGCACCGGGGAGCTGTTTTTT.

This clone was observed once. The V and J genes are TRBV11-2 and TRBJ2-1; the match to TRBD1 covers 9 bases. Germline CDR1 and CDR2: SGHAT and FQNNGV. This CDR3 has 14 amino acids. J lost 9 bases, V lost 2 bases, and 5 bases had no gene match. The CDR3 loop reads CASSLSQGAGEQFF. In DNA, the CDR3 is TGTGCCAGCAGCTTATCACAGGGGGCCGGTGAGCAGTTCTTC.

The chain's CDR3 is CASRVSALPGYGYTF. The DNA of the CDR3 is TGTGCCAGCAGGGTGTCAGCACTACCCGGCTATGGCTACACCTTC. The chain has TRBV6-5 and TRBJ1-2; D gene ambiguous. The CDR3 runs to 15 residues. V lost 6 bases to trimming and J lost 4 bases, with 18 bases between them. Germline V gene data show CDR1 as MNHEY and CDR2 as SVGAGI.

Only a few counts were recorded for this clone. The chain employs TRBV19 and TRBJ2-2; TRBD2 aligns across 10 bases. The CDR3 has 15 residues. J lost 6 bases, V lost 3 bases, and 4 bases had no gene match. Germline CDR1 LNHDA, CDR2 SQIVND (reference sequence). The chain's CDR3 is CASSIPLAGAGELFF. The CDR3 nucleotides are TGTGCCAGTAGTATCCCCCTAGCGGGAGCCGGGGAGCTGTTTTTT.

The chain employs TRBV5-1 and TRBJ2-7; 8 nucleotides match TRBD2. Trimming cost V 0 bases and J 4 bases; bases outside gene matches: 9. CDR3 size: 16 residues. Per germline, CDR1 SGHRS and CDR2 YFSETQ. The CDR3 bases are TGCGCCAGCAGCTTGGCCGGGACTAGTCCCTTTTACGAGCAGTACTTC. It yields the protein CASSLAGTSPFYEQYF.

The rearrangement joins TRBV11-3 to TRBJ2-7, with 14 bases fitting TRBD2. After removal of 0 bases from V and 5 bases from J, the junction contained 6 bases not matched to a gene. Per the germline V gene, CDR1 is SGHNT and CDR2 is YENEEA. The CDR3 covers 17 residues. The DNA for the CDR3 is TGTGCCAGCAGCTTAGATCCGCCGGGACTAGCGGGAGACGAGCAGTACTTC. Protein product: CASSLDPPGLAGDEQYF.

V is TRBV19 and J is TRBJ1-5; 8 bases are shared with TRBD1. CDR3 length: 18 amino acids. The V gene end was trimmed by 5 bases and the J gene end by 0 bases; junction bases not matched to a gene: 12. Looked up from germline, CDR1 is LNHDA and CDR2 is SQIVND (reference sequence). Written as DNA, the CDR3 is TGTGCCAGTAGTTCCAGGACAGGGTCTGTATTTAGCAATCAGCCCCAGCATTTT. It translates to CASSSRTGSVFSNQPQHF. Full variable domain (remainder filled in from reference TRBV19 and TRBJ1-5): DGGITQSPKYLFRKEGQNVTLSCEQNLNHDAMYWYRQDPGQGLRLIYYSQIVNDFQKGDIAEGYSVSREKKESFPLTVTSAQKNPTAFYLCASSSRTGSVFSNQPQHFGDGTRLSIL.

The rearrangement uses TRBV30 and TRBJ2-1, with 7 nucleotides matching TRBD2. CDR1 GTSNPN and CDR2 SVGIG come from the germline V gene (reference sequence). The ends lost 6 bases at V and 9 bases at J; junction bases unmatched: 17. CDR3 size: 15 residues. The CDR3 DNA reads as TGTGCCTGTGACGTCGGGACTAACCTTTTGGGTGAGCAGTTCTTC. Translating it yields CACDVGTNLLGEQFF.

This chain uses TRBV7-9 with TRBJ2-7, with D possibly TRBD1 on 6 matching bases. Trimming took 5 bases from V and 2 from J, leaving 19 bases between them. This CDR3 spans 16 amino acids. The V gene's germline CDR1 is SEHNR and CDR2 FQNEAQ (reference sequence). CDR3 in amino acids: CASSPPGTPATYEQYF. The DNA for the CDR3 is TGTGCCAGCAGCCCACCAGGGACACCGGCAACCTACGAGCAGTACTTC.

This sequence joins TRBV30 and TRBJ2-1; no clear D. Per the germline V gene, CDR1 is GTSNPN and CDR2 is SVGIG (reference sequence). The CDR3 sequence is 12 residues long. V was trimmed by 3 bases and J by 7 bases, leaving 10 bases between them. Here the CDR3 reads CAWRRSGNEQFF. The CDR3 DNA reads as TGTGCCTGGAGGCGGAGTGGGAATGAGCAGTTCTTC. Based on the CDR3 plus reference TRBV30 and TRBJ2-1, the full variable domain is SQTIHQWPATLVQPVGSPLSLECTVEGTSNPNLYWYRQAAGRGLQLLFYSVGIGQISSEVPQNLSASRPQDRQFILSSKKLLLSDSGFYLCAWRRSGNEQFFGPGTRLTVL.

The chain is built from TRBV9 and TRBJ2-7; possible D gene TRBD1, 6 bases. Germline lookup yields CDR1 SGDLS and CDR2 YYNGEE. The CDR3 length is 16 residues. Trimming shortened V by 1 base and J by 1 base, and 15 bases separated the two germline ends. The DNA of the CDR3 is TGTGCCAGCAGCGTAACGGACACAGGGTGGTCCTACGAGCAGTACTTC. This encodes CASSVTDTGWSYEQYF.

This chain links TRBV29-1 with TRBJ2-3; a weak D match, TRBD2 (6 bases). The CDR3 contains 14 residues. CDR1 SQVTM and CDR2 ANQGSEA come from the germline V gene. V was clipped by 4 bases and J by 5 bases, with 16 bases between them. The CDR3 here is CSVAEQLAGDTQYF. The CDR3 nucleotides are TGCAGCGTTGCCGAGCAACTAGCCGGAGATACGCAGTATTTT.

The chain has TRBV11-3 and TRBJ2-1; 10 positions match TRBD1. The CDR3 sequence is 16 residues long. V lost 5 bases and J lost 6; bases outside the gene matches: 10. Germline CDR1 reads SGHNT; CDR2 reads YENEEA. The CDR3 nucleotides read TGTGCCAGCAGCCTTCTCGGTGGGACAGGGGTCAATGAGCAGTTCTTC. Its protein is CASSLLGGTGVNEQFF. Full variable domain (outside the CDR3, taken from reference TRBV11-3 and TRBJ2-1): EAGVVQSPRYKIIEKKQPVAFWCNPISGHNTLYWYLQNLGQGPELLIRYENEEAVDDSQLPKDRFSAERLKGVDSTLKIQPAELGDSAVYLCASSLLGGTGVNEQFFGPGTRLTVL.

CDR3 in amino acids: CASRLTGGGEQYF. The CDR3 bases are TGTGCCAGCAGACTTACAGGGGGCGGCGAGCAGTACTTC. The chain links TRBV27 to TRBJ2-7; TRBD1 aligns across 9 bases. J was trimmed by 6 bases and V by 6 bases; bases with no gene match: 6. Germline assignment: CDR1 MNHEY and CDR2 SMNVEV (reference sequence). The CDR3 length is 13 residues.

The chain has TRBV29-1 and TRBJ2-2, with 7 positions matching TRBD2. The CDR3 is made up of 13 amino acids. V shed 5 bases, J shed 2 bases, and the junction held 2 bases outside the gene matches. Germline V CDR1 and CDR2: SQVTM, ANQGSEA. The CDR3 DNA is TGCAGCGTTCTAGCGGACAACACCGGGGAGCTGTTTTTT. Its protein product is CSVLADNTGELFF.

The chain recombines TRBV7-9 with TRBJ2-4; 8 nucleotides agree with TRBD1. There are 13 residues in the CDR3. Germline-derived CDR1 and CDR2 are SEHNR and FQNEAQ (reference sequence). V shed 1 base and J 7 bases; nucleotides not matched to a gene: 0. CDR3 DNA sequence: TGTGCCAGCAGCTTAGGACAGGGGAACATTCAGTACTTC. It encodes CASSLGQGNIQYF.

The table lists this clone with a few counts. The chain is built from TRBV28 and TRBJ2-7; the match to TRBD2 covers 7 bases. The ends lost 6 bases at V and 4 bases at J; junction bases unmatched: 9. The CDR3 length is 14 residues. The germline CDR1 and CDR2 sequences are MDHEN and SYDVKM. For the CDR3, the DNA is TGTGCCAGCAGATCTGCGGGAGTAGGTTACGAGCAGTACTTC. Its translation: CASRSAGVGYEQYF. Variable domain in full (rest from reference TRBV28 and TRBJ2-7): DVKVTQSSRYLVKRTGEKVFLECVQDMDHENMFWYRQDPGLGLRLIYFSYDVKMKEKGDIPEGYSVSREKKERFSLILESASTNQTSMYLCASRSAGVGYEQYFGPGTRLTVT.

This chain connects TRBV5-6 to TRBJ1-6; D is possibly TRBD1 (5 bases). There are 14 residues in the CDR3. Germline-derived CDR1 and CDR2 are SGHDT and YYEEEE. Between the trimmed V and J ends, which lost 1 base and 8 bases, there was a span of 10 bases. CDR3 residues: CASSLKTAYSPLHF. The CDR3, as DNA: TGTGCCAGCAGCTTGAAGACAGCCTATTCACCCCTCCACTTT.

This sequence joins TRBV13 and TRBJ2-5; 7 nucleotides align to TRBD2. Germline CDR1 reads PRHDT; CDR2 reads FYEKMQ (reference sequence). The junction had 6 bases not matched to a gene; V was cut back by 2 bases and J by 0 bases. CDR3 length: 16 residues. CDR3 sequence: CASSLRASGYQETQYF. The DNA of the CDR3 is TGTGCCAGCAGCTTAAGGGCTAGCGGCTACCAAGAGACCCAGTACTTC.

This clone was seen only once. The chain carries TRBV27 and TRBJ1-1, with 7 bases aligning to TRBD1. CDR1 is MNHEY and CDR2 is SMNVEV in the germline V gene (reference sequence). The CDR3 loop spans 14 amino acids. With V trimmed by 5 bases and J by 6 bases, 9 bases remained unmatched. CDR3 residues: CASSPTGWGAEAFF. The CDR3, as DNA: TGTGCCAGCAGTCCGACAGGGTGGGGAGCTGAAGCTTTCTTT.

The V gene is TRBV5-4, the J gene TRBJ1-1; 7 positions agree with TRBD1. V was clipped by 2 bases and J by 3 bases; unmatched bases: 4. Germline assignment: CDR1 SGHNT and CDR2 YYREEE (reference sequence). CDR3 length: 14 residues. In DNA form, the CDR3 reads TGTGCCAGCAGCTTTGACAGGGTGGACACTGAAGCTTTCTTT. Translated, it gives CASSFDRVDTEAFF.

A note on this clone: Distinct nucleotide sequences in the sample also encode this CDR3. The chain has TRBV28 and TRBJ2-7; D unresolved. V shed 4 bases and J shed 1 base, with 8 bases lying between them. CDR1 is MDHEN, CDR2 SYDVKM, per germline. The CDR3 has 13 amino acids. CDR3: CASSSPSSYEQYF. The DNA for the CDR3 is TGTGCCAGCAGTTCGCCGAGTTCCTACGAGCAGTACTTC. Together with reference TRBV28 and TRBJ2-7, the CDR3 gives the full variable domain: DVKVTQSSRYLVKRTGEKVFLECVQDMDHENMFWYRQDPGLGLRLIYFSYDVKMKEKGDIPEGYSVSREKKERFSLILESASTNQTSMYLCASSSPSSYEQYFGPGTRLTVT.

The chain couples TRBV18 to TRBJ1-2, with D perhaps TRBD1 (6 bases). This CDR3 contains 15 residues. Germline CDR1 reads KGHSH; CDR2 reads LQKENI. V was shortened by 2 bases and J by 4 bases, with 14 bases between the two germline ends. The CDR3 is CASSPSGGGSYGYTF. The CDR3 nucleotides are TGTGCCAGCTCACCATCCGGCGGGGGCAGCTATGGCTACACCTTC.

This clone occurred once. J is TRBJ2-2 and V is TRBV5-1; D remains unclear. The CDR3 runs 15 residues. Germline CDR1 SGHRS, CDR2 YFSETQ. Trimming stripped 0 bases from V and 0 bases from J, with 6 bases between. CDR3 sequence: CASSLGHANTGELFF. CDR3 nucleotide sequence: TGCGCCAGCAGCTTGGGACACGCGAACACCGGGGAGCTGTTTTTT.